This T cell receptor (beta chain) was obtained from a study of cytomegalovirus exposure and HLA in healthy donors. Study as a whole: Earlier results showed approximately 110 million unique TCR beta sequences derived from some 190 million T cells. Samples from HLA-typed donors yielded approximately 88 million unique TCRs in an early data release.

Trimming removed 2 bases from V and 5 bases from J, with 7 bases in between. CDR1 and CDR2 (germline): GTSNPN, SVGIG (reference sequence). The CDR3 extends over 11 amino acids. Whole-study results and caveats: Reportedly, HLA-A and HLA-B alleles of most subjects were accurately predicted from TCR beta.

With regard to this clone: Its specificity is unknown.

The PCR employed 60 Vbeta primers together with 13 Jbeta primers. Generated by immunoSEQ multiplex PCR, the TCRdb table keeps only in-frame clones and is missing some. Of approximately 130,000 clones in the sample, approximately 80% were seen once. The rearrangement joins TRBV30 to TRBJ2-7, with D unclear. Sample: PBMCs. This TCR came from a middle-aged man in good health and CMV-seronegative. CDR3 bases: TGTGCCTGGAGTTACTACAACGAGCAGTACTTC. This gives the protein CAWSYYNEQYF.